This TCR beta chain comes out of a study of post-analysis software for immune sequencing data. A note on this clonotype: The antigen remains undetermined.

Whole-study results and caveats: Patients had higher frequencies than controls of about five TRBV segments, including TRBV5-6, TRBV5-1 and TRBV20-1.

Unique-molecular-identifier-tagged TCR beta cDNA libraries were used. TCRdb passed the PCR reads through MiXCR, listing each CDR3 protein once. Altogether roughly 730,000 distinct CDR3 sequences are present, 30% being singletons, with the ten largest covering under 0.7%. The germline CDR1 and CDR2 sequences are MDHEN and SYDVKM. This CDR3 has 14 amino acids. The J segment lost 3 bases and the V segment lost 2 bases, leaving 3 bases of the junction unmatched. This chain connects TRBV28 to TRBJ1-1, with 7 bases lining up with TRBD1. The sequenced sample was blood. The TCR was taken from a girl aged 5-17 years with multiple sclerosis. CDR3 residues: CASSLIQGDTEAFF. The CDR3, as DNA: TGTGCCAGCAGTTTAATTCAGGGGGACACTGAAGCTTTCTTT.